The rows below give T cell receptor beta chains drawn from one sample of a study of regulatory T cells in long-lasting Graves disease. TCRdb re-derived calls from the multiplex PCR reads in MiXCR, one entry per CDR3 protein. The data show under 450,000 distinct CDR3 sequences, around 20% seen once. This specimen was peripheral blood mononuclear cells (PBMCs), taken when the disease was refractory, from a patient treated with antithyroid drugs. Receptor source: a female donor with Graves disease. Each CDR3 is given with its conserved first and last residue. Fields, in order: clone size, J gene, D gene, V gene, CDR3 DNA, CDR3 protein. A D gene is named only where the DNA matches it firmly. The size field is filled for only some rows; it gives once, few, many or a size class.

many TRBJ2-7 NA TRBV6-1 TGTGCCACCGCCCCGTCGGGTGGGCAGTCCTACGAGCAGTACTTC CATAPSGGQSYEQYF
few TRBJ2-2 TRBD2 TRBV4-2 TGTGCCAGCAGCATAATAGCGGGAGACACCGGGGAGCTGTTTTTT CASSIIAGDTGELFF
many TRBJ2-7 NA TRBV2 TGTGCCAGCAGTGAAGAGGGAGTCAGCTCCTACGAGCAGTACTTC CASSEEGVSSYEQYF
few TRBJ1-1 NA TRBV29-1 TGCAGCGTTGGAGGGTACGGTGGGGACACTGAAGCTTTCTTT CSVGGYGGDTEAFF
NA TRBJ1-2 NA TRBV20-1 TGCAGTGCTCCCAGGACGACAAATTCAGCGGGCTACACCTTC CSAPRTTNSAGYTF
NA TRBJ1-6 NA TRBV12-3/TRBV12-4 TGTGCCAGCAGAGACCTCGGGGGGGTTGATAATTCACCCCTCCACTTT CASRDLGGVDNSPLHF
NA TRBJ2-2 NA TRBV7-9 TGTGCCAGCAGCTGGCTTTCCGGGGAGCTGTTTTTT CASSWLSGELFF
few TRBJ2-4 NA TRBV20-1 TGCAGTGCTAGTCTCGTGGGGCGCTTGGGCAAAAACATTCAGTACTTC CSASLVGRLGKNIQYF
NA TRBJ1-5 NA TRBV20-1 TGCAGTGCTACCCGGGCGGGCAATCAGCCCCAGCATTTT CSATRAGNQPQHF
many TRBJ2-1 NA TRBV28 TGTGCCAGCTCGCGCAGATGGCTACGCCATGAGCAGTTCTTC CASSRRWLRHEQFF
NA TRBJ2-7 NA TRBV14 TGTGCCAGCAGCCAAGGAGTGAGCGATTACGAGCAGTACTTC CASSQGVSDYEQYF
NA TRBJ2-7 NA TRBV30 TGTGCCTGGAGTGTTCGAGAGGTTTACAAGCAGTACTTC CAWSVREVYKQYF
many TRBJ1-2 TRBD1 TRBV12-3/TRBV12-4 TGTGCCAGCAGTCATCGACAGGGATCCTATGGCTACACCTTC CASSHRQGSYGYTF
many TRBJ2-6 NA TRBV24-1 TGTGCCACCAGCAGGGCCGGGGCCAACGTCCTGACTTTC CATSRAGANVLTF
NA TRBJ2-7 TRBD2 TRBV20-1 TGCAGTGCTGCGCTTCTAGCGGGAGTTGGCGAGCAGTACTTC CSAALLAGVGEQYF
many TRBJ2-5 NA TRBV2 TGTGCCAGCGGGGGCGACAGGCAAGAGACCCAGTACTTC CASGGDRQETQYF
few TRBJ1-2 NA TRBV7-9 TGTGCCAGCAGCTGGGGAACAGAGTATGGCTACACCTTC CASSWGTEYGYTF
many TRBJ2-7 NA TRBV20-1 TGCAGTGCTAGAGATCCCACTAGATTCGTCGAGCAGTACTTC CSARDPTRFVEQYF
NA TRBJ2-5 TRBD2 TRBV10-3 TGTGCCATCAGTGAGTCGATTGGTAGCGGGCAAGAGACCCAGTACTTC CAISESIGSGQETQYF
once TRBJ1-2 NA TRBV24-1 TGTGCCACCAGCGGGACGGACGAATCAAACTATGGCTACACCTTC CATSGTDESNYGYTF
many TRBJ1-2 NA TRBV28 TGTGCCAGCAGTCCTCCAAACAGGCTGGGGGGCTACACCTTC CASSPPNRLGGYTF
NA TRBJ2-1 NA TRBV20-1 TGCAGTGCTGATACTAGGACCCCAAACTACAATGAGCAGTTCTTC CSADTRTPNYNEQFF
NA TRBJ2-7 NA TRBV7-9 TGTGCCAGCAGCCCAGCGGACCGGTACGAGCAGTACTTC CASSPADRYEQYF
NA TRBJ1-1 NA TRBV4-3 TGCGCCAGCAGCCAAGAGGTCAATGGGATGAACACTGAAGCTTTCTTT CASSQEVNGMNTEAFF
NA TRBJ2-3 NA TRBV2 TGTGCCAGCAGTGACCAGGGCCTTGTGTGGCGGGATCACACAGATACGCAGTATTTT CASSDQGLVWRDHTDTQYF
few TRBJ2-7 NA TRBV2 TGTGCCAGCAGTGGCAACTTACAGGGTCGGGAGCAGTACTTC CASSGNLQGREQYF
NA TRBJ2-5 TRBD2 TRBV7-2 TGTGCCAGCAGCCAGGGAAGACTAGCGGGAAAAGAGACCCAGTACTTC CASSQGRLAGKETQYF
few TRBJ1-2 NA TRBV2 TGTGCCAGTCGACGGGGAAATTTGGATGGCTACACCTTC CASRRGNLDGYTF
NA TRBJ2-2 NA TRBV7-8 TGTGCCAGCAGCTCCAGGGGAATCGGCGGGGAGCTGTTTTTT CASSSRGIGGELFF
few TRBJ1-1 NA TRBV19 TGTGCCAGTAGTACGGGGGTTTGGAGGGTAGGTGAAGCTTTCTTT CASSTGVWRVGEAFF
NA TRBJ2-6 TRBD1 TRBV13 TGTGCCAGCAGCTTTAGAAAGGGGGCTATAAGCTCTGGGGCCAACGTCCTGACTTTC CASSFRKGAISSGANVLTF
few TRBJ1-1 NA TRBV29-1 TGCAGCGCTCAGAAGAACACTGAAGCTTTCTTT CSAQKNTEAFF
NA TRBJ1-1 NA TRBV15 TGTGCCACCAGCAGAGCGAAGGGGGAGAGCACTGAAGCTTTCTTT CATSRAKGESTEAFF
NA TRBJ2-5 NA TRBV2 TGTGCCAGCAGTGAAGCGCTAGGCAGGGGTTCCCAAGAGACCCAGTACTTC CASSEALGRGSQETQYF
NA TRBJ1-6 NA TRBV7-3 TGTGCCAGCAGCTTAACTGGAGCTAATTCACCCCTCCACTTT CASSLTGANSPLHF
few TRBJ1-5 NA TRBV10-3 TGTGCCACCCAGGATTTGGACGATCTCCAGCCCCAGCATTTT CATQDLDDLQPQHF
many TRBJ2-7 TRBD2 TRBV28 TGTGCCAGCAAGGCCGGGGGGGGTACCTACGAGCAGTACTTC CASKAGGGTYEQYF
once TRBJ2-3 NA TRBV24-1 TGTGCCACCGGAGCAGACAAGTCCACAGATACGCAGTATTTT CATGADKSTDTQYF
many TRBJ2-5 NA TRBV7-9 TGTGCCAGCAGCTTAGACGAGCGGCCACCGCTGACCCAGTACTTC CASSLDERPPLTQYF
few TRBJ2-3 TRBD1 TRBV7-9 TGTGCCAGCAGCTCCACGCCGGGACAGGGTGTAGATACGCAGTATTTT CASSSTPGQGVDTQYF
few TRBJ1-4 NA TRBV5-6 TGTGCCAGCAGCGGAATACAGGGTGGCGGAAAACTGTTTTTT CASSGIQGGGKLFF
many TRBJ2-7 TRBD1 TRBV30 TGTGCCTGGAGTGTACTGGACAGGGGGATGTACGAGCAGTACTTC CAWSVLDRGMYEQYF
many TRBJ1-4 NA TRBV12-3/TRBV12-4 TGTGCCAGCAGAGCGGTGGGGGAAAAACTGTTTTTT CASRAVGEKLFF
many TRBJ1-2 NA TRBV11-2 TGTGCCAGCAGCCGAGACCCGGGATATGGCTACACCTTC CASSRDPGYGYTF
NA TRBJ1-4 NA TRBV4-3 TGCGCCAGCAGCCCCTTGACTGGGGAAAAACTGTTTTTT CASSPLTGEKLFF
NA TRBJ2-7 NA TRBV20-1 TGCAGTGCTAGGAGGCGGGACGTCTACGAGCAGTACTTC CSARRRDVYEQYF
NA TRBJ1-2 NA TRBV5-1 TGCGCCAGCAGCTCAATCACAGGGACGTATGGCTACACCTTC CASSSITGTYGYTF
NA TRBJ2-7 TRBD2 TRBV7-9 TGTGCCAGCAGCCTAGCGGGACTAGCGGGACCCGAGCAGTACTTC CASSLAGLAGPEQYF
few TRBJ2-5 TRBD1 TRBV7-8 TGTGCCAGCAGCTTTTCACTGGGACAGATTCACCGAGAGACCCAGTACTTC CASSFSLGQIHRETQYF
many TRBJ2-7 TRBD1 TRBV29-1 TGCAGCGTTGGACAGGGGGTAGGGTCCTACGAGCAGTACTTC CSVGQGVGSYEQYF
few TRBJ2-7 NA TRBV28 TGTGCCAGCAGTTACCCCCCCCTGGGTACCACGGAGCAGTACTTC CASSYPPLGTTEQYF
many TRBJ2-7 NA TRBV6-5 TGTGCCAGCAGTTATTTTCCCGGAACCTACGAGCAGTACTTC CASSYFPGTYEQYF
few TRBJ2-7 TRBD2 TRBV7-8 TGTGCCAGCAGCTCCGAGCTGACTAGCGGACCATACGAGCAGTACTTC CASSSELTSGPYEQYF
few TRBJ1-5 NA TRBV6-2/TRBV6-3 TGTGCCAGCAGTTACTCGAGCAGAGGCAACAATCAGCCCCAGCATTTT CASSYSSRGNNQPQHF
NA TRBJ1-6 TRBD1 TRBV14 TGTGCCAGCAGCCCGGGGCAGGGGGTTAATTCACCCCTCCACTTT CASSPGQGVNSPLHF
many TRBJ2-7 TRBD1 TRBV28 TGTGCCAGCAGTTCCGGACAGGCCCCGGCGTACTTC CASSSGQAPAYF
NA TRBJ2-1 TRBD2 TRBV20-1 TGCAGTGCTAGGTCCGGGACTAGCGGGAGGGATGAGCAGTTCTTC CSARSGTSGRDEQFF
NA TRBJ2-3 TRBD2 TRBV2 TGTGCCAGCAGTGAAGGGACTAGCGGGAGCCGGTATTTT CASSEGTSGSRYF
NA TRBJ2-5 TRBD2 TRBV28 TGTGCCAGCAGCCTCGGACTAGCGGCCGAGAGGGAGACCCAGTACTTC CASSLGLAAERETQYF
many TRBJ2-7 TRBD2 TRBV6-1 TGTGCCAGCACCCAACGGGGGGAGAGGTCCTACGAGCAGTACTTC CASTQRGERSYEQYF